This is a list of T cell receptor beta chains from one sample in a study of blood T cells in healthy people across ages. Each CDR3 protein gets one entry after TCRdb re-called the 5' RACE reads with MiXCR. This table has about 970,000 distinct CDR3 sequences, approximately 50% appearing once. Sequencing input: blood. These receptors came from a woman in her sixties or seventies in good health. CDR3s include the opening cysteine and the closing phenylalanine or tryptophan. Fields, in order: D gene, clone size, V gene, J gene, CDR3 protein, CDR3 DNA. A D gene is named only where the DNA matches it firmly. The size entry is marked missing in some rows and otherwise reads once, few, many or a size class.

d_call: TRBD1; clone_size: NA; v_call: TRBV7-9; j_call: TRBJ1-5; cdr3_aa: CASSSGPGTGTRPQHF; cdr3_nt: TGTGCCAGCAGCTCGGGGCCCGGGACAGGCACAAGGCCCCAGCATTTT
d_call: TRBD2; clone_size: NA; v_call: TRBV6-5; j_call: TRBJ2-5; cdr3_aa: CASSYSRLAGDEQYF; cdr3_nt: TGTGCCAGCAGTTACTCGCGACTAGCGGGAGATGAGCAGTACTTC
d_call: NA; clone_size: NA; v_call: TRBV12-3/TRBV12-4; j_call: TRBJ2-1; cdr3_aa: CASSHPSSGPDEQFF; cdr3_nt: TGTGCCAGCAGCCACCCTAGCTCCGGGCCCGATGAGCAGTTCTTC
d_call: NA; clone_size: NA; v_call: TRBV18; j_call: TRBJ2-5; cdr3_aa: CASSPPSSEQYF; cdr3_nt: TGTGCCAGCTCACCACCCAGCAGTGAGCAGTACTTC
d_call: NA; clone_size: NA; v_call: TRBV20-1; j_call: TRBJ2-3; cdr3_aa: CSARDPPGAYTQYF; cdr3_nt: TGCAGTGCTAGAGATCCGCCAGGGGCGTATACGCAGTATTTT
d_call: NA; clone_size: few; v_call: TRBV20-1; j_call: TRBJ1-2; cdr3_aa: CSARAEGLSNYGYTF; cdr3_nt: TGCAGTGCTAGAGCAGAGGGGCTTTCTAACTATGGCTACACCTTC
d_call: TRBD2; clone_size: few; v_call: TRBV3-1; j_call: TRBJ2-3; cdr3_aa: CASSRRAGGTDTQYF; cdr3_nt: TGTGCCAGCAGCCGAAGAGCGGGAGGCACAGATACGCAGTATTTT
d_call: TRBD2; clone_size: NA; v_call: TRBV4-1; j_call: TRBJ2-7; cdr3_aa: CASSPIAGGYEQYF; cdr3_nt: TGCGCCAGCAGTCCCATAGCGGGAGGGTACGAGCAGTACTTC
d_call: TRBD2; clone_size: NA; v_call: TRBV12-3/TRBV12-4; j_call: TRBJ2-1; cdr3_aa: CASSLLPSGNNEQFF; cdr3_nt: TGTGCCAGCAGTTTATTACCTAGCGGTAACAATGAGCAGTTCTTC
d_call: NA; clone_size: few; v_call: TRBV24-1; j_call: TRBJ2-7; cdr3_aa: CATAPRARNEQYF; cdr3_nt: TGTGCCACCGCCCCAAGGGCTCGGAACGAGCAGTACTTC
d_call: NA; clone_size: NA; v_call: TRBV4-3; j_call: TRBJ2-5; cdr3_aa: CASSQGHREAVESETQYF; cdr3_nt: TGCGCCAGCAGCCAAGGCCACAGGGAGGCCGTCGAATCGGAGACCCAGTACTTC
d_call: TRBD2; clone_size: NA; v_call: TRBV4-1; j_call: TRBJ2-7; cdr3_aa: CASSRGRRAYEQYF; cdr3_nt: TGCGCCAGCAGCCGCGGGAGGAGGGCCTACGAGCAGTACTTC
d_call: TRBD2; clone_size: few; v_call: TRBV20-1; j_call: TRBJ2-7; cdr3_aa: CSARDLSGRKYEQYF; cdr3_nt: TGCAGTGCTAGAGATCTAAGCGGGAGAAAGTACGAGCAGTACTTC
d_call: TRBD1; clone_size: NA; v_call: TRBV7-9; j_call: TRBJ2-1; cdr3_aa: CASSTGQGAYEQFF; cdr3_nt: TGTGCCAGCAGCACAGGACAGGGGGCCTATGAGCAGTTCTTC
d_call: TRBD1; clone_size: NA; v_call: TRBV29-1; j_call: TRBJ2-7; cdr3_aa: CSVMGQGSSYEQYF; cdr3_nt: TGCAGCGTCATGGGACAGGGTTCTTCCTACGAGCAGTACTTC
d_call: NA; clone_size: NA; v_call: TRBV7-2; j_call: TRBJ1-2; cdr3_aa: CASSFQDYGYTF; cdr3_nt: TGTGCCAGCAGCTTCCAGGACTATGGCTACACCTTC
d_call: NA; clone_size: NA; v_call: TRBV6-6; j_call: TRBJ2-7; cdr3_aa: CASSYTRDSYEQYF; cdr3_nt: TGTGCCAGCAGTTACACGCGGGACTCCTACGAGCAGTACTTC
d_call: NA; clone_size: NA; v_call: TRBV9; j_call: TRBJ2-7; cdr3_aa: CASSPNPTRGAYEQYF; cdr3_nt: TGTGCCAGCAGCCCGAACCCGACTAGGGGGGCGTACGAGCAGTACTTC
d_call: NA; clone_size: NA; v_call: TRBV7-9; j_call: TRBJ1-2; cdr3_aa: CASIFFGTLYGYTF; cdr3_nt: TGTGCCAGCATTTTCTTCGGGACCCTCTATGGCTACACCTTC
d_call: TRBD1; clone_size: NA; v_call: TRBV3-1; j_call: TRBJ1-2; cdr3_aa: CASSLRTGGITDSGYTF; cdr3_nt: TGTGCCAGCAGCCTTCGGACAGGCGGCATTACGGATTCTGGCTACACCTTC
d_call: NA; clone_size: few; v_call: TRBV6-6; j_call: TRBJ1-2; cdr3_aa: CASSYAGGDGYTF; cdr3_nt: TGTGCCAGCAGTTACGCCGGGGGTGATGGCTACACCTTC
d_call: NA; clone_size: NA; v_call: TRBV7-2; j_call: TRBJ1-5; cdr3_aa: CASSYADRRNQPQHF; cdr3_nt: TGTGCCAGCAGCTATGCCGACAGACGCAATCAGCCCCAGCATTTT
d_call: NA; clone_size: NA; v_call: TRBV20-1; j_call: TRBJ1-6; cdr3_aa: CSASRGAQTPLHF; cdr3_nt: TGCAGTGCTTCGAGGGGCGCGCAGACACCCCTCCACTTT
d_call: NA; clone_size: few; v_call: TRBV4-3; j_call: TRBJ2-7; cdr3_aa: CASSKKGTHTYEQYF; cdr3_nt: TGCGCCAGCAGCAAAAAGGGGACGCATACCTACGAGCAGTACTTC
d_call: NA; clone_size: NA; v_call: TRBV28; j_call: TRBJ2-1; cdr3_aa: CASSSATRYEQFF; cdr3_nt: TGTGCCAGCAGTTCCGCCACTCGGTATGAGCAGTTCTTC
d_call: TRBD1; clone_size: once; v_call: TRBV7-2; j_call: TRBJ2-7; cdr3_aa: CASSLGGPRDSYEQYF; cdr3_nt: TGTGCCAGCAGCTTAGGGGGGCCCCGGGACAGCTACGAGCAGTACTTC
d_call: NA; clone_size: NA; v_call: TRBV20-1; j_call: TRBJ1-1; cdr3_aa: CSARPQIFPEAFF; cdr3_nt: TGCAGTGCTAGACCACAGATCTTCCCTGAAGCTTTCTTT
d_call: NA; clone_size: NA; v_call: TRBV20-1; j_call: TRBJ2-3; cdr3_aa: CSASRDTSTDTQYF; cdr3_nt: TGCAGTGCCAGCCGGGACACGAGCACAGATACGCAGTATTTT